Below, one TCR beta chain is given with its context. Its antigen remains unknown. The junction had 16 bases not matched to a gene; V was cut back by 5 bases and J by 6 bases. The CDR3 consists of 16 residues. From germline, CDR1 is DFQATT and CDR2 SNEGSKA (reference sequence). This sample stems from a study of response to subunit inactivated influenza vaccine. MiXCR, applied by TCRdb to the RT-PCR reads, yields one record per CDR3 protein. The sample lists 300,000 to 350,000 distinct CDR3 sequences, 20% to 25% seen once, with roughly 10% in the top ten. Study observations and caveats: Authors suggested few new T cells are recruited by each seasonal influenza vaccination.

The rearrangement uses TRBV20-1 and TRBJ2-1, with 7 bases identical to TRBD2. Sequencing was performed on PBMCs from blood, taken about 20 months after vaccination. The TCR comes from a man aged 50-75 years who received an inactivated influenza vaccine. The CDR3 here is CSAPWTRAGVTNEQFF. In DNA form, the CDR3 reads TGCAGTGCTCCGTGGACTAGGGCCGGAGTCACCAATGAGCAGTTCTTC.